The clone carrying this TCR beta chain was counted many times. Specified time point: sample taken at primary tumor resection. Material for sequencing was whole RNA from tumor, nontumor lung or frozen PBMC, left unsorted. One entry per CDR3 protein results from TCRdb running MiXCR on the 5' RACE reads. The sample contains roughly 40,000 distinct CDR3 sequences, 6% to 7% of which appear only once. The entry originates in a study of spatial heterogeneity in lung cancer. As for the study in general: The count of detected beta-chain sequences consistently exceeded that of alpha-chain sequences.

This CDR3 region has 16 residues. The V gene's germline CDR1 is SGHDT and CDR2 YYEEEE. Trimming removed 4 bases from V and 4 bases from J, with 20 bases in between. This material consisted of PBMCs, taken at surgery. This rearrangement joins TRBV5-6 to TRBJ2-5, with D maybe TRBD1 (5 bases). The sequence derives from a female donor with early-stage non-small cell lung cancer. The CDR3 loop reads CASSPLQGRSGETQYF. The DNA of the CDR3 is TGTGCCAGCAGCCCTCTCCAGGGAAGGAGTGGAGAGACCCAGTACTTC.